The rows below give T cell receptor beta chains drawn from one sample of a study of T-cell memory formation after mild COVID-19. In TCRdb, the 5' RACE reads were re-called with MiXCR into one record per CDR3 protein. In the table there are about 190,000 distinct CDR3 sequences, 18% of which are singletons. The sample was PBMCs or a T cell subset sorted from them (not recorded which). The origin of the receptors is an adult woman who had mild COVID-19 (a few samples of this study predate the infection). Cell type and time point are not known. The conserved cysteine and the conserved F or W are not part of the CDR3 here. Fields, in order: J gene, V gene, CDR3 protein.

TRBJ1-4 TRBV4-1 ASSQGPVSNEKLF
TRBJ2-7 TRBV15 ATSRDLYEQY
TRBJ1-1 TRBV7-3 ASSLTGAGATEAF
TRBJ1-6 TRBV5-1 ASSHGQGYNSPLH
TRBJ2-1 TRBV24-1 ATSGWSGGRDEQF
TRBJ1-2 TRBV7-2 ASSLDPRGGYGYT
TRBJ1-5 TRBV4-2 ASSQLDTDRDQPQH
TRBJ2-1 TRBV20-1 SARTFGTGYNEQF
TRBJ2-1 TRBV27 ASSFHGLAGVLEQF
TRBJ2-3 TRBV3-1 ASSQQTLDTQY
TRBJ2-5 TRBV6-5 ASSSTGETQY
TRBJ2-7 TRBV6-5 ASSYGKEQY
TRBJ2-3 TRBV2 AGLQGRGPDTQY
TRBJ2-1 TRBV19 ASSIMGPNEQF
TRBJ2-7 TRBV20-1 SAKGANRGSEEQY
TRBJ2-5 TRBV4-2 ASRQDSSYGTQY
TRBJ2-1 TRBV4-1 ASSQPTSATYNEQF
TRBJ1-4 TRBV20-1 SAKFLHQVEEKLF
TRBJ1-1 TRBV7-2 ASSAVGNTEAF
TRBJ1-1 TRBV7-9 ASSSGRAGWSTEAF
TRBJ1-1 TRBV7-2 ASSPVGVGRNTEAF
TRBJ1-1 TRBV20-1 SAKGPNTEAF
TRBJ2-1 TRBV12-3/TRBV12-4 ASSSRLASYNEQF